The text below deals with one T cell receptor (beta chain). Its antigen remains unidentified. The CDR3 is 18 amino acids. Trimming took off 2 bases at V and 5 bases at J, with 22 bases between the two ends. CDR1 and CDR2 (germline): SGHNT, YYREEE (reference sequence). This specimen belongs to a study of T cell responses to AZD1222 COVID-19 vaccine. Study outcomes and limitations: At baseline, seropositivity was found in only a handful of AZD1222 recipients.

Only in-frame clones appear in the TCRdb table, and some are missing; sequencing was by immunoSEQ multiplex PCR. The table shows 100,000 to 120,000 clones, with more than 90% occurring only once. The source is an adult who received the AZD1222 COVID-19 vaccine. The rearrangement links TRBV5-4 to TRBJ2-2; perhaps TRBD1 as D (6 bases). Source: peripheral blood, taken 28 days after the second AZD1222 dose. CDR3 in amino acids: CASSFGLGQSLSTGELFF. CDR3 coding DNA: TGTGCCAGCAGCTTCGGACTTGGACAGTCGTTATCGACCGGGGAGCTGTTTTTT.